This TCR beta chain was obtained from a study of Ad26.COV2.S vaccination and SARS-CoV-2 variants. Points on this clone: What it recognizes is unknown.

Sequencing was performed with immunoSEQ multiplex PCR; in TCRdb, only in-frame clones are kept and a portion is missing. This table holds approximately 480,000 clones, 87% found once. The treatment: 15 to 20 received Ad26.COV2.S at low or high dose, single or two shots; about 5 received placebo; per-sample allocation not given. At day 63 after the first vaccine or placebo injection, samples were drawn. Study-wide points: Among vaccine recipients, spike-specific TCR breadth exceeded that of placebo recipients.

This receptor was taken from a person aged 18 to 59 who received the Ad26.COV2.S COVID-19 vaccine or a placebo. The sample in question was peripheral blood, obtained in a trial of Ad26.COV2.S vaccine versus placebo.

The CDR3 DNA follows: TGTGCCAGCAGCTCCCTTGGTAACGGCTACAATGAGCAGTTCTTC. Its protein product is CASSSLGNGYNEQFF. The chain joins TRBV7-2 to TRBJ2-1; D gene unclear. Trimming cost V 4 bases and J 3 bases, with 13 bases left between them. The CDR3 contains 15 residues. Germline V gene data show CDR1 as SGHTA and CDR2 as FQGNSA.